The entry below gives a single T cell receptor (beta chain) sequence along with its context. The CDR3 runs 15 residues. Germline CDR1 and CDR2: SEHNR and FQNEAQ (reference sequence). Trimming left V 1 base short and J 3 bases short, with 12 bases between. The source of the sample is a study of CD4+ T cells in melanoma. The data were produced by immunoSEQ multiplex PCR, yet TCRdb's version contains in-frame clones alone and is incomplete. The table has 20,000 to 25,000 clones, over 75% seen once. This TCR derives from a human donor with melanoma. Specimen: cells from a culture (not recorded whether cultured in vitro). This chain connects TRBV7-9 to TRBJ1-1, with D possibly being TRBD1 (6 bases). For the CDR3, the DNA is TGTGCCAGCAGCTTAGAGAGGGGGTGGGACACTGAAGCTTTCTTT. As protein: CASSLERGWDTEAFF.